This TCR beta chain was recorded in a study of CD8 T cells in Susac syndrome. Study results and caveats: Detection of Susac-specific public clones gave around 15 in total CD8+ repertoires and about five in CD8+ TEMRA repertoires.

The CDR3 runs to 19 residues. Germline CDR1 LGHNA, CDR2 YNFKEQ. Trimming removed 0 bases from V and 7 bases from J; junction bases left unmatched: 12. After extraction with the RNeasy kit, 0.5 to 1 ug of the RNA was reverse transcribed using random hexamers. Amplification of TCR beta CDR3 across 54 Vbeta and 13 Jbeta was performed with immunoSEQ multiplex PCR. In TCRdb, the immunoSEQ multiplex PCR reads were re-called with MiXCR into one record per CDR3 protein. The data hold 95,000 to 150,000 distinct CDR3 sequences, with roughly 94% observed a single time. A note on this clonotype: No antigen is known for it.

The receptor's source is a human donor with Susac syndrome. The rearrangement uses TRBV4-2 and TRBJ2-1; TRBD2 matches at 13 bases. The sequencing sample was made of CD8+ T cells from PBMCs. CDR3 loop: CASSQDYLTSGGWENEQFF. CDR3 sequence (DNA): TGTGCCAGCAGCCAAGATTATTTGACTAGCGGGGGGTGGGAGAATGAGCAGTTCTTC.